The next 10 T cell receptor beta chains were all read from a single sample in a study of blood T cells in healthy people across ages (dated by TCRdb to 2014 to 2015). Libraries were made using 5' RACE. Sequenced on an Illumina HiSeq 2500. A second PCR of 7 to 11 cycles was performed with a sample-barcoded 5' primer and a J-beta primer mix. TCRdb reprocessing: public reads trimmed at Q25 with fastp, clones called with MiXCR, in-frame beta chains kept. When rows share a CDR3 protein, they turn into one entry using the most common DNA and genes. This sample gives about 830,000 distinct CDR3 sequences in total; approximately 59% of them show up just once. The top ten clonotypes cover 28% of the sample. The sample consisted of blood. These receptors were collected from a man aged 30 to 45 in good health.

The chain couples TRBV24-1 to TRBJ2-5; D is uncertain. Germline lookup yields CDR1 KGHDR and CDR2 SFDVKD. CDR3 length: 14 amino acids. The V end lost 4 bases, the J end lost 1 base, and 9 bases lay between the germline ends. CDR3 in amino acids: CATSDPGFQETQYF. CDR3 nucleotide sequence: TGTGCCACCAGTGACCCAGGTTTCCAAGAGACCCAGTACTTC.

V and J are TRBV25-1 and TRBJ2-7; a possible D gene is TRBD1 (5 bases). Trimming removed 3 bases from V and 2 bases from J, with 14 bases in between. Looked up from germline, CDR1 is MGHDK and CDR2 is SYGVNS. The CDR3 runs to 15 residues. The CDR3 region is CASSDPTRVPYEQYF. The CDR3 bases are TGTGCCAGCAGTGACCCGACCAGGGTCCCCTACGAGCAGTACTTC.

The J gene is TRBJ2-1, the V gene TRBV7-2, with no clear D. Trimming left V 7 bases short and J 0 bases short, with 13 bases between. This CDR3 has 15 residues. Per germline, CDR1 SGHTA and CDR2 FQGNSA. The CDR3 coding sequence is TGTGCCAGCACCAGACTTGCGAGCTCCTACAATGAGCAGTTCTTC. Translation: CASTRLASSYNEQFF.

The CDR3 region has the DNA TGTGCCATCGGCGGGGGTTACACAGATACGCAGTATTTT. It is translated as CAIGGGYTDTQYF. This sequence joins TRBV10-3 and TRBJ2-3, with 7 bases that match TRBD2. The trim removed 8 bases at V and 2 bases at J, leaving 4 bases unmatched. The CDR3 is 13 residues long. Germline CDR1 is ENHRY and CDR2 is SYGVKD.

This rearrangement joins TRBV25-1 to TRBJ1-5; D unresolved. V was cut by 2 bases and J by 6 bases, with 8 bases left in between. Germline CDR1 and CDR2: MGHDK and SYGVNS. The CDR3 sequence is 13 residues long. In DNA, the CDR3 is TGTGCCAGCAGTGAAAGTGGTTTTCAGCCCCAGCATTTT. This gives the protein CASSESGFQPQHF.

V usage is TRBV4-2 and J usage is TRBJ2-7, with 8 bases lining up with TRBD1. The junction had 7 bases not matched to a gene; V was cut back by 0 bases and J by 3 bases. Germline V gene lookup returns CDR1 LGHNA and CDR2 YNFKEQ. The CDR3 spans 16 residues. The DNA of the CDR3 is TGTGCCAGCAGCCAAGATAGCCAGGGGGCGGTCTACGAGCAGTACTTC. Translating it yields CASSQDSQGAVYEQYF.

Written as DNA, the CDR3 is TGTGCCAGCAGCCCAATAGACGGTCCCTACGAGCAGTACTTC. Translation gives CASSPIDGPYEQYF. V and J are TRBV25-1 and TRBJ2-7; the D is unclear. This CDR3 spans 14 amino acids. V was clipped by 6 bases and J by 2 bases, with 14 bases between them. Germline CDR1 is MGHDK and CDR2 is SYGVNS.

The chain links TRBV6-2 or TRBV6-3 to TRBJ2-7, with D possibly matching TRBD2 (6 bases). The tail of the sequence fits TRBJ2-5 better, so the J call may be wrong. This CDR3 comprises 16 residues. CDR1 and CDR2 (germline): MNHEY, SVGEGT. CDR3 in amino acids: CASSFPTGRTGGTQYF. CDR3 coding DNA: TGTGCCAGCAGTTTCCCCACCGGACGGACCGGGGGGACCCAGTACTTC.

DNA for the CDR3: TGTGCCAGCTTCCCCGGGCCGTCCTACGAGCAGTACTTC. Protein: CASFPGPSYEQYF. The V gene is TRBV2, the J gene TRBJ2-7; D remains unclear. The CDR3 covers 13 residues. The V end lost 8 bases, the J end lost 1 base, and 12 bases lay between the germline ends. The germline CDR1 and CDR2 sequences are SNHLY and FYNNEI.

About this clonotype itself: Being one base from a much bigger clone, this may be a read error. The genes are TRBV20-1 and TRBJ2-7; 11 nucleotides line up with TRBD2. J was trimmed by 7 bases and V by 6 bases; bases with no gene match: 8. CDR1 DFQATT and CDR2 SNEGSKA come from the germline V gene (reference sequence). The CDR3 totals 13 residues. The CDR3 DNA sequence: TGCAGTGCCGAGGGGACTAGCGGCAATGAGCAGTACTTC. Translating it yields CSAEGTSGNEQYF.